One and the same sample provided the 30 T cell receptor beta chains below, sequenced in a study of blood T cell repertoires in COVID-19. Clones were sequenced by immunoSEQ multiplex PCR, and TCRdb holds only the in-frame ones, with some missing. Among approximately 72,000 clones listed, roughly 88% were seen once. The material sequenced was peripheral blood. The receptors originated from a man over 45 with acute or convalescent COVID-19.

The CDR3 DNA follows: TGTGCCAGCGTTCGAGGGGGCCAGCAGTACTTC. Residues: CASVRGGQQYF. The chain links TRBV6-5 to TRBJ2-7; 7 nucleotides align to TRBD1. V was pared by 8 bases and J by 8 bases, with 6 bases of the junction left unmatched. This CDR3 is built from 11 residues. The V gene's germline CDR1 is MNHEY and CDR2 SVGAGI.

This chain joins TRBV5-5 and TRBJ1-2; TRBD1 matches 9 bases. Germline CDR1 reads SGHKS; CDR2 reads YYEKEE (reference sequence). J was trimmed by 7 bases and V by 9 bases; bases with no gene match: 16. The CDR3 has 15 amino acids. CDR3 coding DNA: TGTGCCACCGGGACAGGGACGTCGAGGGGTGTTGGCTACACCTTC. Protein product: CATGTGTSRGVGYTF.

The chain recombines TRBV29-1 with TRBJ2-7; 11 bases are a match to TRBD1. The CDR3 is 13 residues long. Germline V gene sequence: CDR1 SQVTM, CDR2 ANQGSEA. V gave up 6 bases and J gave up 3 bases; unmatched junction bases: 4. CDR3 sequence (DNA): TGCAGCGTCGGACAGGGGGCAGGCTACGAGCAGTACTTC. Translated: CSVGQGAGYEQYF.

The chain recombines TRBV27 with TRBJ1-6; D gene uncertain. The germline V gene has CDR1 MNHEY and CDR2 SMNVEV (reference sequence). Between the trimmed V and J ends, which lost 5 bases and 7 bases, there was a span of 15 bases. The CDR3 consists of 15 residues. The CDR3 DNA reads as TGTGCCAGCAGTGGTACCGGGTACCTGAATTCACCCCTCCACTTT. It yields the protein CASSGTGYLNSPLHF.

About this clone: At one boundary the junction diverges from the germline segment, which might be a read error. CDR3 amino acids: CASRLEDGTVYTGELFF. CDR3 DNA: TGTGCCAGCAGATTAGAGGACGGGACAGTTTACACCGGGGAGCTGTTTTTT. This chain links TRBV11-2 with TRBJ2-2; 7 nucleotides align to TRBD1. The CDR3 is 17 amino acids. Germline V gene lookup returns CDR1 SGHAT and CDR2 FQNNGV. The full variable domain, rest sourced from reference TRBV11-2 and TRBJ2-2, is EAGVAQSPRYKIIEKRQSVAFWCNPISGHATLYWYQQILGQGPKLLIQFQNNGVVDDSQLPKDRFSAERLKGVDSTLKIQPAKLEDSAVYLCASRLEDGTVYTGELFFGEGSRLTVL.

The J gene is TRBJ1-2, the V gene TRBV30, with 7 nucleotides matching TRBD1. The CDR3 has 12 amino acids. Trimming removed 3 bases from V and 5 bases from J; junction bases left unmatched: 3. CDR1 is GTSNPN and CDR2 is SVGIG in the germline V gene (reference sequence). The CDR3 sequence is CAWRGTVYGYTF. CDR3 coding DNA: TGTGCCTGGAGGGGGACAGTGTATGGCTACACCTTC.

This rearrangement joins TRBV7-3 to TRBJ2-3; D perhaps matches TRBD1 (6 bases). The length of the CDR3 is 15 residues. Germline assignment: CDR1 SGHTA and CDR2 FQGTGA. Deletions cut 2 bases from V and 3 bases from J, with 12 bases between. In DNA form, the CDR3 reads TGTGCCAGCAGCTTACAGGGCACAGGGACAGATACGCAGTATTTT. This encodes CASSLQGTGTDTQYF. The full variable domain, its missing parts supplied by reference TRBV7-3 and TRBJ2-3, is GAGVSQTPSNKVTEKGKYVELRCDPISGHTALYWYRQSLGQGPEFLIYFQGTGAADDSGLPNDRFFAVRPEGSVSTLKIQRTERGDSAVYLCASSLQGTGTDTQYFGPGTRLTVL.

V gene TRBV9 combines with J gene TRBJ2-1; 8 bases agree with TRBD1. V trimming: 4 bases; J trimming: 4 bases; junction bases outside the gene matches: 7. The germline gives CDR1 SGDLS, CDR2 YYNGEE. There are 15 residues in the CDR3. The CDR3 DNA follows: TGTGCCAGCAGCCCAGGACAGGGAAGATACAATGAGCAGTTCTTC. Encoded protein: CASSPGQGRYNEQFF.

The V gene is TRBV7-2, the J gene TRBJ1-6; weak D call: TRBD1 (6 bases). CDR3 size: 14 residues. V lost 5 bases and J 5 bases, leaving 10 bases between the germline ends. Germline V gene lookup returns CDR1 SGHTA and CDR2 FQGNSA. The CDR3 sequence is CASSNRDNNSPLHF. As DNA, the CDR3 is TGTGCCAGCAGCAACAGGGATAATAATTCACCCCTCCACTTT.

The chain links TRBV11-2 to TRBJ2-3; D is ambiguous. This CDR3 has 15 amino acids. V dropped 5 bases and J dropped 2 bases, with 14 bases sitting between them. Germline values: CDR1 SGHAT, CDR2 FQNNGV. CDR3 region: CASSPQFSTTDTQYF. Written as DNA, the CDR3 is TGTGCCAGCAGCCCCCAGTTCTCCACCACAGATACGCAGTATTTT. Drawing the rest from reference TRBV11-2 and TRBJ2-3, the complete variable domain is EAGVAQSPRYKIIEKRQSVAFWCNPISGHATLYWYQQILGQGPKLLIQFQNNGVVDDSQLPKDRFSAERLKGVDSTLKIQPAKLEDSAVYLCASSPQFSTTDTQYFGPGTRLTVL.

Of note for this clone: Sequence at one end of the junction differs from germline and may be a read error. V usage is TRBV7-9 and J usage is TRBJ2-7; 11 bases match TRBD1. The CDR3 has 12 residues. Germline V gives CDR1 SEHNR, CDR2 FQNEAQ (reference sequence). The CDR3 coding sequence is TGTGCCAGCAGCCGGGACAGGGGGAAACAGCACTTC. Translation: CASSRDRGKQHF. The full variable domain, in which reference TRBV7-9 and TRBJ2-7 provide the parts outside the CDR3, is DTGVSQNPRHKITKRGQNVTFRCDPISEHNRLYWYRQTLGQGPEFLTYFQNEAQLEKSRLLSDRFSAERPKGSFSTLEIQRTEQGDSAMYLCASSRDRGKQHFGPGTRLTVT.

The V call is TRBV19, the J call TRBJ1-2; D ambiguous. Trimming pared 5 bases from V and 1 base from J, leaving 5 bases between. CDR3 length: 12 amino acids. Germline V gene data show CDR1 as LNHDA and CDR2 as SQIVND (reference sequence). The CDR3 reads CASSFGNYGYTF. In nucleotides, the CDR3 is TGTGCCAGTAGTTTCGGTAACTATGGCTACACCTTC.

This clone was observed once. V gene TRBV5-1 combines with J gene TRBJ1-1; 9 bases are shared with TRBD1. In germline, CDR1 is SGHRS, CDR2 YFSETQ. The CDR3 totals 14 residues. With V trimmed by 4 bases and J by 4 bases, 5 bases remained unmatched. CDR3 region: CASSPWDRVTEAFF. CDR3 DNA: TGCGCCAGCAGCCCATGGGACAGGGTCACTGAAGCTTTCTTT.

V usage is TRBV11-2 and J usage is TRBJ2-4, with TRBD2 identical over 8 bases. The CDR3 is 14 residues long. CDR1 is SGHAT and CDR2 is FQNNGV in the germline V gene. Losses at the gene ends were 4 bases for V and 8 bases for J; bases not matched to a gene: 7. The CDR3 loop reads CASSSDGGAYIQYF. The CDR3 DNA is TGTGCCAGCAGCTCGGACGGGGGGGCATACATTCAGTACTTC.

The chain has TRBV7-2 and TRBJ2-5, with TRBD2 matching over 10 bases. With 2 bases clipped from V and 5 bases from J, the junction kept 5 bases outside the gene matches. The CDR3 is 15 amino acids. The germline V gene encodes CDR1 SGHTA and CDR2 FQGNSA. The CDR3 loop is CASSLSSGGLETQYF. The CDR3 bases are TGTGCCAGCAGCTTATCTAGCGGGGGTCTTGAGACCCAGTACTTC.

The chain carries TRBV7-3 and TRBJ2-5; possible D gene TRBD2, 5 bases. This CDR3 has 14 residues. Germline lookup yields CDR1 SGHTA and CDR2 FQGTGA. V was clipped by 5 bases and J by 9 bases, with 19 bases between them. CDR3 protein: CASSLKGVGAAQYF. In DNA form, the CDR3 reads TGTGCCAGCAGCCTCAAGGGAGTGGGTGCGGCCCAGTACTTC.

The CDR3 DNA reads as TGCGCCAGCAGCCCCAACCTGGGGGGAGACGCAATCTATGGCTACACCTTC. The encoded protein is CASSPNLGGDAIYGYTF. The chain carries TRBV4-1 and TRBJ1-2; tentative D call: TRBD1 (5 bases). In germline, CDR1 is MGHRA, CDR2 YSYEKL. The germline V and J ends were trimmed by 4 bases and 4 bases, with 22 bases remaining between them. The CDR3 is 17 residues long.

V gene TRBV4-2 combines with J gene TRBJ1-2; 12 bases match TRBD1. Germline loops: CDR1 LGHNA, CDR2 YNFKEQ. Trimming removed 3 bases from V and 7 bases from J; junction bases left unmatched: 6. This CDR3 spans 15 amino acids. The CDR3 DNA sequence: TGTGCCAGCAGCCAGATGACGGGACAGGGGGCTGGCTACACCTTC. Translated: CASSQMTGQGAGYTF.

V and J are TRBV4-1 and TRBJ1-1, with D uncertain. From germline, CDR1 is MGHRA and CDR2 YSYEKL. V was trimmed by 0 bases and J by 5 bases, leaving 16 bases between them. This CDR3 has 16 residues. Here the CDR3 reads CASSQEPHTPGTEAFF. The CDR3 DNA reads as TGCGCCAGCAGCCAAGAACCCCACACCCCCGGGACTGAAGCTTTCTTT.

The V gene is TRBV24-1, the J gene TRBJ2-5; 9 nucleotides agree with TRBD1. This CDR3 is built from 19 residues. The germline gives CDR1 KGHDR, CDR2 SFDVKD. V gave up 3 bases and J gave up 5 bases; unmatched junction bases: 18. CDR3 amino acids: CATSDPVPGQGRRGETQYF. As DNA, the CDR3 is TGTGCCACCAGTGATCCGGTCCCGGGACAGGGAAGAAGAGGGGAGACCCAGTACTTC.

In its sample, this clone was seen once. The rearrangement uses TRBV7-6 and TRBJ1-4; D gene unclear. The CDR3 loop spans 11 amino acids. Trimming took off 5 bases at V and 7 bases at J, with 5 bases between the two ends. CDR1 is SGHVS and CDR2 is FNYEAQ in the germline V gene. The CDR3 is CASSVSEKLFF. DNA of the CDR3: TGTGCCAGCAGCGTCAGTGAAAAACTGTTTTTT.

Of note for this clone: Germline and junction disagree at one end, which may indicate a read error. The CDR3 DNA follows: TGTGCCAGCAGCCGCGGGGTGAAGACTGAAGCTTTCTTT. It specifies CASSRGVKTEAFF. This chain uses TRBV6-5 with TRBJ1-1; no clear D. This CDR3 region has 13 residues. The germline V gene has CDR1 MNHEY and CDR2 SVGAGI.

The chain links TRBV19 to TRBJ1-5, with a weak D call TRBD1 (6 bases). Germline lookup yields CDR1 LNHDA and CDR2 SQIVND (reference sequence). Trimming stripped 4 bases from V and 6 bases from J, with 10 bases between. The CDR3 spans 13 residues. The CDR3 coding sequence is TGTGCCAGTAGTAAGGGGGATGGTCAGCCCCAGCATTTT. It codes for CASSKGDGQPQHF.

This clone was detected once. The rearrangement joins TRBV7-2 to TRBJ1-2, with D unclear. V was trimmed by 4 bases and J by 7 bases, leaving 13 bases between them. The germline gives CDR1 SGHTA, CDR2 FQGNSA. The CDR3 covers 13 residues. The CDR3 DNA sequence: TGTGCCAGCAGCTCCACAGCGGTCGGTGGCTACACCTTC. This codes for CASSSTAVGGYTF.

This CDR3 reads CASSLVMGQGAVGELFF. As DNA, the CDR3 is TGTGCCAGCAGCTTAGTTATGGGACAGGGGGCGGTCGGGGAGCTGTTTTTT. This sequence joins TRBV7-2 and TRBJ2-2, with TRBD1 matching 12 bases. The V gene end was trimmed by 1 base and the J gene end by 7 bases; junction bases not matched to a gene: 7. Germline V gives CDR1 SGHTA, CDR2 FQGNSA. The length of the CDR3 is 17 residues.

Only one count was recorded for this clone. V and J are TRBV20-1 and TRBJ2-1; 7 bases are shared with TRBD2. The V gene's germline CDR1 is DFQATT and CDR2 SNEGSKA (reference sequence). V gave up 5 bases and J gave up 10 bases; unmatched junction bases: 5. The CDR3 is 11 residues long. CDR3 amino acids: CSALRGGEQFF. CDR3 in DNA: TGCAGTGCTCTCCGGGGAGGGGAGCAGTTCTTC.

This clone showed up just a few times. This chain uses TRBV4-1 with TRBJ1-2; 7 bases agree with TRBD1. The CDR3 spans 16 residues. Germline CDR1 reads MGHRA; CDR2 reads YSYEKL. After removal of 4 bases from V and 1 base from J, the junction contained 9 bases not matched to a gene. CDR3 bases: TGCGCCAGCAGCCCCTCTCGGGACAGCGTTAACTATGGCTACACCTTC. It translates to CASSPSRDSVNYGYTF.

The chain joins TRBV6-6 to TRBJ1-2; TRBD1 might be the D (5 bases). The V gene's germline CDR1 is MNHNY and CDR2 SVGAGI (reference sequence). The CDR3 runs 14 residues. Deletions cut 7 bases from V and 8 bases from J, with 20 bases between. The CDR3, as DNA: TGTGCCAGCACCGCTTACGAAGCATCAGGGGGCTACACCTTC. Its protein product is CASTAYEASGGYTF.

The gene calls are TRBV4-2 and TRBJ1-1; 9 nucleotides align to TRBD1. After removal of 6 bases from V and 1 base from J, the junction contained 3 bases not matched to a gene. Germline V gene data show CDR1 as LGHNA and CDR2 as YNFKEQ. The CDR3 contains 14 residues. Here the CDR3 reads CASRWTGENTEAFF. DNA for the CDR3: TGTGCCAGCAGATGGACAGGGGAGAACACTGAAGCTTTCTTT.

This rearrangement joins TRBV4-1 to TRBJ1-4, with D possibly TRBD1 on 6 matching bases. The CDR3 has 16 amino acids. Germline CDR1 is MGHRA and CDR2 is YSYEKL. V was shortened by 1 base and J by 8 bases, with 17 bases between the two germline ends. CDR3 bases: TGCGCCAGCAGCCAAGGGAGGGGGGGGAGAGGAGAAAAACTGTTTTTT. Translated: CASSQGRGGRGEKLFF.